Listed below are T cell receptor beta chains from one sample, sequenced in a study of control samples from healthy donors and cancer patients. Profiled with immunoSEQ multiplex PCR; TCRdb holds only in-frame clones, not every one. The sample lists 100,000 or so clones, 92% occurring once. The sequenced material came from blood. Receptor source: a woman between 18 and 29 years old in good health. Both conserved end residues are part of each CDR3. Fields, in order: V gene, J gene, clone size, CDR3 length, D gene, CDR3 DNA, CDR3 protein. D genes are given only for firm matches. Clone size is stated in some rows and not others, as once, few, many or a class when expanded.

V: TRBV20-1; J: TRBJ1-4; size: -; length: 11; D: -; DNA: TGCACTCCGCAACTGGGTTCAGAACTGTTTTTT; CDR3: CTPQLGSELFF
V: TRBV7-9; J: TRBJ1-5; size: few; length: 15; D: TRBD1; DNA: TGTGCCAGCAGCGCCCAGGGGGGAGGCAATCAGCCCCAGCATTTT; CDR3: CASSAQGGGNQPQHF
V: TRBV11-2; J: TRBJ1-5; size: -; length: 15; D: -; DNA: TGTGCCAGCAGCTTAGGAGCCCCAACAAATCAGCCCCAGCATTTT; CDR3: CASSLGAPTNQPQHF
V: TRBV5-1; J: TRBJ1-2; size: -; length: 15; D: TRBD1; DNA: TGCGCCAGCAGCTTGGGGGACAGGGGACGACATGGCTACACCTTC; CDR3: CASSLGDRGRHGYTF
V: TRBV4-3; J: TRBJ1-2; size: -; length: 15; D: -; DNA: TGCGCCAGCAGCCAAGTTTCCTGGACGGCCTATGGCTACACCTTC; CDR3: CASSQVSWTAYGYTF
V: TRBV7-8; J: TRBJ1-6; size: -; length: 14; D: -; DNA: TGTGCCAGCAGCTTAGAGAGGGATAATTCACCCCTCCACTTT; CDR3: CASSLERDNSPLHF
V: TRBV27; J: TRBJ2-2; size: once; length: 17; D: TRBD2; DNA: TGTGCCAGCAGTTTAGTGGGCGGGGGAGCGAACACCGGGGAGCTGTTTTTT; CDR3: CASSLVGGGANTGELFF
V: TRBV4-2; J: TRBJ2-7; size: -; length: 16; D: -; DNA: TGTGCCAGCAGCCAAGATGGCCGGGACAAGGTGGGAGAGCAGTACTTC; CDR3: CASSQDGRDKVGEQYF
V: TRBV19; J: TRBJ2-3; size: -; length: 16; D: -; DNA: TGTGCCAGTAGGAAAGCTCTAGCGCCGGGCACAGATACGCAGTATTTT; CDR3: CASRKALAPGTDTQYF
V: TRBV10-3; J: TRBJ1-2; size: -; length: 15; D: -; DNA: TGTGCCATCAGTGAGGAGGAAGGGGGGGCGCTGAGCTACACCTTC; CDR3: CAISEEEGGALSYTF
V: TRBV19; J: TRBJ1-5; size: once; length: 16; D: -; DNA: TGTGCCAGTAGTAATTCCCAGGGGTATAGCAATCAGCCCCAGCATTTT; CDR3: CASSNSQGYSNQPQHF
V: TRBV10-3; J: TRBJ1-5; size: -; length: 14; D: -; DNA: TGTGCCATCCGAAGTAGCCATAGCAATCAGCCCCAGCATTTT; CDR3: CAIRSSHSNQPQHF
V: TRBV5-1; J: TRBJ1-6; size: -; length: 15; D: -; DNA: TGCGCCAGCAGCTTAGACCAGGGAGTCGGTTCACCCCTCCACTTT; CDR3: CASSLDQGVGSPLHF
V: TRBV7-2; J: TRBJ1-1; size: -; length: 13; D: -; DNA: TGTGCCAGCAGCTCCGAAGTGAACACTGAAGCTTTCTTT; CDR3: CASSSEVNTEAFF
V: TRBV5-4; J: TRBJ2-7; size: -; length: 16; D: TRBD2; DNA: TGTGCCAGCAGCGATTTAACTAGCGGGAGTCGCTACGAGCAGTACTTC; CDR3: CASSDLTSGSRYEQYF
V: TRBV28; J: TRBJ2-7; size: -; length: 14; D: -; DNA: TGTGCCAGCACCCTAGACGGCCCCAGCTACGAGCAGTACTTC; CDR3: CASTLDGPSYEQYF
V: TRBV19; J: TRBJ1-1; size: -; length: 11; D: -; DNA: TGTGCCAGTAGTATCCCGACTGAAGCTTTCTTT; CDR3: CASSIPTEAFF
V: TRBV24-1; J: TRBJ2-3; size: -; length: 14; D: -; DNA: TGTGCCACCAGCCGTTACAGCGGCACAGATACGCAGTATTTT; CDR3: CATSRYSGTDTQYF
V: TRBV10-3; J: TRBJ1-1; size: -; length: 11; D: -; DNA: TGTGCCATCAGTGATGTCACTGAAGCTTTCTTT; CDR3: CAISDVTEAFF
V: TRBV6-1; J: TRBJ2-7; size: -; length: 13; D: TRBD1; DNA: TGTGCCAGCAGCCCAGGACAGGGGAACTCGCAGTACTTC; CDR3: CASSPGQGNSQYF
V: TRBV19; J: TRBJ1-1; size: -; length: 14; D: -; DNA: TGTGCCAGTAGTATAAGAGACAGGAACACTGAAGCTTTCTTT; CDR3: CASSIRDRNTEAFF
V: TRBV7-3; J: TRBJ2-3; size: -; length: 15; D: -; DNA: TGTGCCAGCAGCTCCCTCGGGGCAAGCACAGATACGCAGTATTTT; CDR3: CASSSLGASTDTQYF
V: TRBV6-2/TRBV6-3; J: TRBJ2-5; size: -; length: 16; D: -; DNA: TGTGCCAGCAGTTACTCGATTCGGGGGACCCAAGAGACCCAGTACTTC; CDR3: CASSYSIRGTQETQYF
V: TRBV7-3; J: TRBJ2-1; size: -; length: 13; D: -; DNA: TGTGCCAGCAGCTATGACTGGAAGGCCCCCCAGTTCTTC; CDR3: CASSYDWKAPQFF
V: TRBV12-3/TRBV12-4; J: TRBJ2-3; size: -; length: 11; D: -; DNA: TGTGCCAGCAGTTTAGCAGATACGCAGTATTTT; CDR3: CASSLADTQYF
V: TRBV7-6; J: TRBJ1-2; size: -; length: 13; D: -; DNA: TGTGCCAGCAGCTTAAGGTCGACTGATGGCTACACCTTC; CDR3: CASSLRSTDGYTF
V: TRBV2; J: TRBJ1-5; size: -; length: 15; D: -; DNA: TGTGCCAGCAAGTGGGGAGCCGGGGTGGGTCAGCCCCAGCATTTT; CDR3: CASKWGAGVGQPQHF
V: TRBV6-1; J: TRBJ2-7; size: -; length: 13; D: -; DNA: TGTGCCAGCAGTCAAGCGACAGTTTACGAGCAGTACTTC; CDR3: CASSQATVYEQYF
V: TRBV5-4; J: TRBJ2-3; size: once; length: 17; D: -; DNA: TGTGCCAGCAGCACTCGAGGTGGGGGGGCCTCCTCAGATACGCAGTATTTT; CDR3: CASSTRGGGASSDTQYF
V: TRBV10-2; J: TRBJ2-2; size: -; length: 14; D: -; DNA: TGCGCCAGTCGCGTGGGCGGGGACACCGGGGAGCTGTTTTTT; CDR3: CASRVGGDTGELFF
V: TRBV7-6; J: TRBJ2-1; size: once; length: 16; D: TRBD2; DNA: TGTGCCAGCAGCTCGACTAGGACTAGCGGGGAAAATGAGCAGTTCTTC; CDR3: CASSSTRTSGENEQFF
V: TRBV4-2; J: TRBJ2-7; size: -; length: 16; D: TRBD2; DNA: TGTGCCAGCAGCCAAGCGGGTACTAGCGCAACCTACGAGCAGTACTTC; CDR3: CASSQAGTSATYEQYF
V: TRBV15; J: TRBJ2-7; size: -; length: 15; D: -; DNA: TGTGCCACCAGCAGAGCTTCGGACGGCACCTACGAGCAGTACTTC; CDR3: CATSRASDGTYEQYF
V: TRBV9; J: TRBJ2-7; size: -; length: 13; D: -; DNA: TGTGCCAGCAGCGGTACCGGGCCCCCTGAGCAGTACTTC; CDR3: CASSGTGPPEQYF
V: TRBV13; J: TRBJ2-7; size: once; length: 15; D: -; DNA: TGTGCCAGCAGCTTAGATCCAAAAAGACCCTACGAGCAGTACTTC; CDR3: CASSLDPKRPYEQYF
V: TRBV4-1; J: TRBJ1-2; size: -; length: 13; D: -; DNA: TGCGCCAGCAGCCGCTTGGGAGTTTATGGCTACACCTTC; CDR3: CASSRLGVYGYTF